One sample yielded the 2 T cell receptor beta chains listed below, sequenced in a study of blood T cells in healthy people across ages. A second 7 to 11 cycle PCR used barcoded and J-beta primers. MiXCR, run by TCRdb on the 5' RACE reads, gives a single entry per CDR3 protein. The table has 1.6 million or so distinct CDR3 sequences, 30% to 40% seen once. The sample comprised blood. These receptors were collected from a young woman in good health.

The V and J genes are TRBV7-7 and TRBJ2-1; perhaps TRBD1 as D (6 bases). The J call may be faulty, since TRBJ2-7 better matches the DNA end. Germline CDR1 is SSHAT and CDR2 is FNYEAQ (reference sequence). The CDR3 covers 14 residues. The CDR3 protein is CASSPGADYNEQYF. CDR3 in DNA: TGTGCCAGCAGCCCAGGGGCCGATTACAATGAGCAGTACTTC.

This chain uses TRBV18 with TRBJ1-6; a weak D match, TRBD1 (6 bases). CDR3 length equals 14 residues. Trimming stripped 3 bases from V and 7 bases from J, with 10 bases between. Germline CDR1 is KGHSH and CDR2 is LQKENI. This CDR3 reads CASSPGAGNSPLHF. The CDR3 nucleotides are TGTGCCAGCTCACCGGGGGCCGGCAATTCACCCCTCCACTTT. Full variable domain (rest looked up from reference TRBV18 and TRBJ1-6): NAGVMQNPRHLVRRRGQEARLRCSPMKGHSHVYWYRQLPEEGLKFMVYLQKENIIDESGMPKERFSAEFPKEGPSILRIQQVVRGDSAAYFCASSPGAGNSPLHFGNGTRLTVT.